Sequencing of this T cell receptor beta chain was carried out in a study of cytomegalovirus exposure and HLA in healthy donors. Trimming pared 4 bases from V and 4 bases from J, leaving 14 bases between. This CDR3 has 14 amino acids. Looked up from germline, CDR1 is SEHNR and CDR2 is FQNEAQ (reference sequence). 60 Vbeta and 13 Jbeta primers were used in PCR. Sequencing used immunoSEQ multiplex PCR; TCRdb keeps in-frame clones, though not all of them. Among roughly 120,000 clones listed, over 60% were seen once. The sequence was collected from a human donor in good health. Material for sequencing was PBMCs. The V call is TRBV7-9, the J call TRBJ2-7, with D maybe TRBD1 (6 bases). CDR3 sequence (DNA): TGTGCCAGCAGCTGGACGGGACAAGAATACGAGCAGTACTTC. This sequence encodes CASSWTGQEYEQYF.